This T cell receptor beta chain comes out of a study of blood T cell repertoires in COVID-19. As for the study in general: Spain, Italy and the United States supplied samples that represented acute and convalescent COVID-19. The analysed material was cDNA or gDNA that came from T cells, B-cell-depleted T cells, or PBMCs.

In the original processing: Cell counts per sample came from amplifying reference gene primers. Clones were sequenced by immunoSEQ multiplex PCR, and TCRdb holds only the in-frame ones, with some missing. That table gives V, J and clone size, and the DNA gave D and trimming. The sample contains 15,000 to 20,000 clones, just over 85% of which appear only once. CDR1 and CDR2 from the germline V gene are SNHLY and FYNNEI. V dropped 7 bases and J dropped 0 bases, with 19 bases sitting between them. This CDR3 comprises 17 residues. This receptor was identified in a human donor with active COVID-19. The donor label of this sample is uncertain. The sample taken for sequencing was peripheral blood. The chain links TRBV2 to TRBJ2-1, with D possibly being TRBD2 (6 bases). The CDR3 DNA reads TGTGCCAGCATCCCGAGAGGCGGGGATAGCTCCTACAATGAGCAGTTCTTC. Translated, it gives CASIPRGGDSSYNEQFF.